The 22 T cell receptor beta chains given below trace back to one sample, sequenced in a study of blood T cell repertoires in COVID-19. Repertoires were generated with immunoSEQ multiplex PCR, while TCRdb's copy carries only in-frame clones and drops some. The data show more than 110,000 clones, with more than 80% seen just once and approximately 6.6% held by the top ten. Sequencing was carried out using peripheral blood. These receptors were obtained from a human donor in a cohort sampled during active COVID-19.

This chain connects TRBV7-9 to TRBJ2-1; TRBD1 might be the D (6 bases). The germline CDR1 and CDR2 sequences are SEHNR and FQNEAQ (reference sequence). CDR3 length equals 17 residues. V gave up 4 bases and J gave up 2 bases, with 18 bases separating them. This CDR3 is CASSSTSNDRTYNEQFF. In nucleotides, the CDR3 is TGTGCCAGCAGCTCAACGTCCAATGACAGGACCTACAATGAGCAGTTCTTC. The full variable domain, in which reference TRBV7-9 and TRBJ2-1 provide the parts outside the CDR3, is DTGVSQNPRHKITKRGQNVTFRCDPISEHNRLYWYRQTLGQGPEFLTYFQNEAQLEKSRLLSDRFSAERPKGSFSTLEIQRTEQGDSAMYLCASSSTSNDRTYNEQFFGPGTRLTVL.

The CDR3 here is CASHLQGSAYNEQFF. In nucleotides, the CDR3 is TGTGCCAGTCACCTTCAGGGGAGCGCCTACAATGAGCAGTTCTTC. The gene calls are TRBV2 and TRBJ2-1, with a tentative D call TRBD1 (6 bases). V shed 9 bases and J shed 2 bases, with 17 bases lying between them. Germline CDR1 and CDR2: SNHLY and FYNNEI. The CDR3 consists of 15 residues.

V and J are TRBV27 and TRBJ1-2; 8 nucleotides match TRBD1. Per the germline V gene, CDR1 is MNHEY and CDR2 is SMNVEV (reference sequence). J lost 4 bases, V lost 1 base, and 5 bases had no gene match. The CDR3 covers 15 residues. CDR3 sequence: CASSLLAGGSYGYTF. In DNA form, the CDR3 reads TGTGCCAGCAGTTTATTGGCAGGGGGCAGCTATGGCTACACCTTC.

The V call is TRBV7-9, the J call TRBJ1-5; D not certain. This CDR3 has 13 residues. The V end was cut by 1 base, the J end by 7 bases, with 8 bases between. CDR1 and CDR2 (germline): SEHNR, FQNEAQ (reference sequence). CDR3 in DNA: TGTGCCAGCAGCTTAGGCACGGGGCAGCCCCAGCATTTT. This translates into CASSLGTGQPQHF.

The chain links TRBV7-8 to TRBJ1-1, with D perhaps matching TRBD1 (5 bases). This CDR3 is 16 amino acids long. Deletions cut 5 bases from V and 0 bases from J, with 16 bases between. CDR1 is SGHVS, CDR2 FQNEAQ, per germline. Here the CDR3 reads CASSPQAWGMNTEAFF. CDR3 nucleotides: TGTGCCAGCAGCCCGCAAGCGTGGGGCATGAACACTGAAGCTTTCTTT.

J is TRBJ2-3 and V is TRBV7-2; 7 bases match TRBD2. Germline V gene lookup returns CDR1 SGHTA and CDR2 FQGNSA. With 8 bases clipped from V and 4 bases from J, the junction kept 6 bases outside the gene matches. The CDR3 runs 13 residues. The CDR3 DNA is TGTGCCAGCCGACTAGCTGCCGCAGATACGCAGTATTTT. It translates to CASRLAAADTQYF.

The rearrangement links TRBV3-1 (or the pseudogene TRBV3-2) to TRBJ2-7; D perhaps matches TRBD2 (6 bases). Germline V gene sequence: CDR1 LGHDT, CDR2 YNNKEL (reference sequence). Between the trimmed V and J ends, which lost 5 bases and 4 bases, there was a span of 18 bases. The CDR3 totals 15 residues. CDR3 protein: CASSEGLPMTYEQYF. As DNA, the CDR3 is TGTGCCAGCAGCGAGGGACTCCCCATGACATACGAGCAGTACTTC.

This rearrangement joins TRBV20-1 to TRBJ2-2, with 8 bases matching TRBD1. The trim removed 3 bases at V and 8 bases at J, leaving 8 bases unmatched. The CDR3 totals 14 residues. Germline CDR1 DFQATT, CDR2 SNEGSKA (reference sequence). CDR3 sequence: CSASGQGAGGELFF. The CDR3, as DNA: TGCAGTGCTAGTGGACAGGGAGCCGGAGGGGAGCTGTTTTTT.

The chain has TRBV29-1 and TRBJ2-7, with D possibly matching TRBD1 (6 bases). V lost 4 bases to trimming and J lost 2 bases, with 15 bases between them. This CDR3 is built from 14 residues. Per germline, CDR1 SQVTM and CDR2 ANQGSEA. Here the CDR3 reads CSVGHRAGTYEQYF. As DNA, the CDR3 is TGCAGCGTTGGGCACAGGGCAGGAACCTACGAGCAGTACTTC.

This clone has a count of ten or more. The V gene is TRBV6-6, the J gene TRBJ1-5; the match to TRBD1 covers 9 bases. The trim removed 5 bases at V and 5 bases at J, leaving 4 bases unmatched. Germline V lookup: CDR1 MNHNY, CDR2 SVGAGI (reference sequence). This CDR3 spans 14 amino acids. The CDR3 spells CASSPGQGYQPQHF. The CDR3 DNA reads TGTGCCAGCAGTCCCGGACAGGGGTATCAGCCCCAGCATTTT.

The V call is TRBV6-5, the J call TRBJ1-2; 8 positions agree with TRBD1. V gave up 5 bases and J gave up 5 bases; unmatched junction bases: 10. CDR1 MNHEY and CDR2 SVGAGI come from the germline V gene. The CDR3 covers 15 residues. This chain's CDR3 is CASSNGQGQGYGYTF. The CDR3 DNA follows: TGTGCCAGCAGTAACGGACAGGGTCAGGGGTATGGCTACACCTTC.

The V call is TRBV3-1 (or the pseudogene TRBV3-2), the J call TRBJ1-4, with D tentatively TRBD1 (6 bases). The CDR3 runs 19 residues. Between the trimmed V and J ends, which lost 1 base and 8 bases, there was a span of 26 bases. Per the germline V gene, CDR1 is LGHDT and CDR2 is YNNKEL (reference sequence). The CDR3 DNA reads TGTGCCAGCAGCCAAGGGGGAACCAAAAAGGACAGAATTCTAGAAAAACTGTTTTTT. Encoded protein: CASSQGGTKKDRILEKLFF.

The chain combines TRBV19 with TRBJ2-2, with D uncertain. This CDR3 has 13 amino acids. Trimming left V 4 bases short and J 4 bases short, with 7 bases between. Germline assignment: CDR1 LNHDA and CDR2 SQIVND (reference sequence). CDR3 in amino acids: CASSRGPTGELFF. The CDR3 DNA reads as TGTGCCAGTAGTAGAGGCCCCACCGGGGAGCTGTTTTTT.

The chain uses TRBV7-8 and TRBJ2-2; TRBD1 agrees at 8 bases. This CDR3 contains 15 residues. CDR1 and CDR2 (germline): SGHVS, FQNEAQ. Trimming removed 1 base from V and 4 bases from J; junction bases left unmatched: 2. This CDR3 reads CASSLVQGGTGELFF. The CDR3 bases are TGTGCCAGCAGCTTAGTACAGGGGGGCACCGGGGAGCTGTTTTTT. The full variable domain, with the rest looked up from reference TRBV7-8 and TRBJ2-2, is GAGVSQSPRYKVAKRGQDVALRCDPISGHVSLFWYQQALGQGPEFLTYFQNEAQLDKSGLPSDRFFAERPEGSVSTLKIQRTQQEDSAVYLCASSLVQGGTGELFFGEGSRLTVL.

J is TRBJ2-5 and V is TRBV5-5; TRBD1 is a possible D gene (5 bases). V lost 0 bases and J 5 bases, leaving 17 bases between the germline ends. The CDR3 spans 16 residues. CDR1 and CDR2 from the germline V gene are SGHKS and YYEKEE (reference sequence). The CDR3 sequence is CASSLALTLKGETQYF. In DNA, the CDR3 is TGTGCCAGCAGCTTGGCACTTACACTCAAGGGGGAGACCCAGTACTTC.

This chain connects TRBV5-8 to TRBJ2-3, with D perhaps TRBD2 (5 bases). Trimming shortened V by 1 base and J by 1 base, and 10 bases separated the two germline ends. Per the germline V gene, CDR1 is SGHTS and CDR2 is YDEGEE. There are 15 residues in the CDR3. The CDR3 reads CASSLRTGGTDTQYF. In DNA, the CDR3 is TGTGCCAGCAGCTTGCGGACTGGGGGCACAGATACGCAGTATTTT.

V usage is TRBV15 and J usage is TRBJ2-3, with TRBD1 as a possible D gene (5 bases). Germline V gene data show CDR1 as LNHNV and CDR2 as YYDKDF (reference sequence). The CDR3 runs 14 residues. V was cut by 4 bases and J by 5 bases, with 13 bases left in between. CDR3 sequence reads: CATSKTEYGDTQYF. CDR3 nucleotide sequence: TGTGCCACCAGCAAGACAGAATACGGAGATACGCAGTATTTT. The whole variable domain, remainder taken from reference TRBV15 and TRBJ2-3, is DAMVIQNPRYQVTQFGKPVTLSCSQTLNHNVMYWYQQKSSQAPKLLFHYYDKDFNNEADTPDNFQSRRPNTSFCFLDIRSPGLGDTAMYLCATSKTEYGDTQYFGPGTRLTVL.

The J gene is TRBJ2-3, the V gene TRBV6-5; D uncertain. This CDR3 comprises 14 residues. The germline V gene has CDR1 MNHEY and CDR2 SVGAGI. Trimming pared 6 bases from V and 0 bases from J, leaving 10 bases between. CDR3 loop: CASSRAPSTDTQYF. The CDR3, as DNA: TGTGCCAGCAGCCGAGCTCCTAGCACAGATACGCAGTATTTT.

This sequence joins TRBV10-2 and TRBJ2-3; D is unclear. Germline loops: CDR1 WSHSY, CDR2 SAAADI. The CDR3 has 13 residues. V was cut by 1 base and J by 7 bases, with 9 bases left in between. CDR3 residues: CASSEFQLNTQYF. Here the CDR3 DNA reads TGCGCCAGCAGTGAGTTTCAGTTGAATACGCAGTATTTT.

The chain recombines TRBV7-8 with TRBJ2-7, with D possibly TRBD1 on 5 matching bases. The V end lost 10 bases, the J end lost 5 bases, and 21 bases lay between the germline ends. Germline V CDR1 and CDR2: SGHVS, FQNEAQ. This CDR3 is built from 14 residues. CDR3: CATGRGWQQDEQYF. DNA of the CDR3: TGTGCCACCGGCCGTGGTTGGCAACAGGACGAGCAGTACTTC.

This rearrangement joins TRBV10-3 to TRBJ2-3; D is ambiguous. Trimming left V 2 bases short and J 5 bases short, with 8 bases between. The CDR3 is 13 residues long. CDR1 and CDR2 (germline): ENHRY, SYGVKD. In DNA, the CDR3 is TGTGCCATCAGTGAGAGCCCGGGAGATACGCAGTATTTT. This sequence encodes CAISESPGDTQYF.

The chain employs TRBV9 and TRBJ2-3; D is uncertain. The V end was cut by 0 bases, the J end by 0 bases, with 5 bases between. The length of the CDR3 is 14 residues. Germline CDR1 is SGDLS and CDR2 is YYNGEE. CDR3 DNA: TGTGCCAGCAGCGTAGACTGGAGCACAGATACGCAGTATTTT. Encoded protein: CASSVDWSTDTQYF.